The sequence of this TCR beta chain was determined in a study of blood T cell repertoires in COVID-19. For the study at large: T cells, B-cell-depleted T cells, or PBMCs supplied cDNA or gDNA.

Here immunoSEQ multiplex PCR was the method, and the copy in TCRdb shows in-frame clones only, minus some. This sample has over 90,000 clones, with about 90% found just once. Germline V gene lookup returns CDR1 SGHRS and CDR2 YFSETQ. This CDR3 is 14 amino acids long. V trimming: 4 bases; J trimming: 0 bases; junction bases outside the gene matches: 4. The J gene is TRBJ2-7, the V gene TRBV5-1; 7 bases line up with TRBD1. Sequencing was done on a sample of peripheral blood. The sequence derives from a human donor in a cohort sampled during active COVID-19. CDR3 protein: CASSQGQTSYEQYF. CDR3 DNA: TGCGCCAGCAGCCAGGGACAGACCTCCTACGAGCAGTACTTC. The whole variable domain, remainder taken from reference TRBV5-1 and TRBJ2-7, is KAGVTQTPRYLIKTRGQQVTLSCSPISGHRSVSWYQQTPGQGLQFLFEYFSETQRNKGNFPGRFSGRQFSNSRSEMNVSTLELGDSALYLCASSQGQTSYEQYFGPGTRLTVT.